The 18 T cell receptor beta chains below come from one sample, sequenced in a study of post-analysis software for immune sequencing data. Findings of the study overall: Patients showed TRBV5-6, TRBV5-1 and TRBV20-1 among a handful of TRBV segments more frequent than in controls.

These receptors lack a known antigen. TCR beta libraries were prepared from cDNA with unique molecular identifiers. One entry per CDR3 protein, called by TCRdb with MiXCR from the PCR reads. The repertoire consists of roughly 580,000 distinct CDR3 sequences, with roughly 45% occurring once and the leading ten covering approximately 1.7%. Sequences were obtained from blood. These receptors were collected from a girl between 5 and 17 years old with multiple sclerosis.

This clonotype occurred a few times. The chain employs TRBV6-1 and TRBJ2-6; D gene uncertain. The V gene's germline CDR1 is MNHNS and CDR2 SASEGT. The V end was cut by 10 bases, the J end by 2 bases, with 15 bases between. CDR3 length equals 15 residues. CDR3 sequence: CATTLGGAGANVLTF. CDR3 nucleotide sequence: TGTGCCACCACCTTGGGTGGCGCTGGGGCCAACGTCCTGACTTTC.

This chain links TRBV20-1 with TRBJ2-5, with 13 bases that match TRBD2. The germline CDR1 and CDR2 sequences are DFQATT and SNEGSKA (reference sequence). The CDR3 length is 14 residues. V was clipped by 6 bases and J by 7 bases; unmatched bases: 8. CDR3 bases: TGCAGTGCCGTACTAGCGGGGGGGCGTGGGACCCAGTACTTC. It yields the protein CSAVLAGGRGTQYF.

The chain combines TRBV7-8 with TRBJ2-4; D possibly corresponds to TRBD2 (5 bases). Trimming shortened V by 4 bases and J by 2 bases, and 15 bases separated the two germline ends. Looked up from germline, CDR1 is SGHVS and CDR2 is FQNEAQ. The CDR3 is 16 amino acids. CDR3 region: CASSSPHRLTKNIQYF. Here the CDR3 DNA reads TGTGCCAGCAGCTCCCCCCATAGACTAACCAAAAACATTCAGTACTTC.

V and J are TRBV7-2 and TRBJ2-3, with 12 bases lining up with TRBD2. Germline V CDR1 and CDR2: SGHTA, FQGNSA. This CDR3 region has 16 residues. Trimming took 5 bases from V and 4 from J; bases not matched to a gene: 7. CDR3 in amino acids: CASSRRTSGDSDTQYF. CDR3 nucleotide sequence: TGTGCCAGCAGCCGGAGGACTAGCGGGGATTCAGATACGCAGTATTTT.

A few counts support this clonotype. The rearrangement links TRBV4-2 to TRBJ1-2, with TRBD1 as a possible D gene (5 bases). Germline CDR1 is LGHNA and CDR2 is YNFKEQ. There are 15 residues in the CDR3. Trimming removed 0 bases at V and 4 bases at J, with 12 bases between. CDR3 residues: CASSQEGESRYGYTF. The CDR3 bases are TGTGCCAGCAGCCAAGAGGGGGAGTCTCGCTATGGCTACACCTTC.

The chain has TRBV29-1 and TRBJ2-3, with D unresolved. The CDR3 contains 12 residues. Germline CDR1 reads SQVTM; CDR2 reads ANQGSEA. The V and J ends lost 4 bases and 2 bases respectively, with 7 bases between them. The CDR3 sequence: CSVVLLTDTQYF. The CDR3 DNA reads as TGCAGCGTTGTCCTACTCACAGATACGCAGTATTTT.

This sequence joins TRBV7-3 and TRBJ1-1, with D uncertain. Trimming removed 5 bases from V and 1 base from J, with 8 bases in between. CDR3 length: 13 residues. Germline V gives CDR1 SGHTA, CDR2 FQGTGA. Here the CDR3 DNA reads TGTGCCAGCAGCAATTACAGGAACACTGAAGCTTTCTTT. Its protein product is CASSNYRNTEAFF.

The chain employs TRBV12-3 or TRBV12-4 and TRBJ2-7; D call uncertain. This CDR3 contains 14 residues. V was cut by 3 bases and J by 2 bases, with 11 bases left in between. The CDR3 DNA follows: TGTGCCAGCAGTTTCGGCCAGGTAACCTACGAGCAGTACTTC. This gives the protein CASSFGQVTYEQYF.

The chain employs TRBV7-9 and TRBJ2-1; TRBD1 aligns across 7 bases. CDR1 is SEHNR, CDR2 FQNEAQ, per germline (reference sequence). V dropped 3 bases and J dropped 7; count of bases not matched to a gene: 6. The length of the CDR3 is 14 residues. CDR3 sequence: CASSLYTGENEQFF. CDR3 nucleotides: TGTGCCAGCAGCTTGTATACAGGGGAAAATGAGCAGTTCTTC.

This clonotype was found many times. This chain joins TRBV7-2 and TRBJ2-5; TRBD2 is a possible D gene (6 bases). Near its end, the DNA agrees better with TRBJ2-7, so the J call may be wrong. There are 14 residues in the CDR3. Germline-derived CDR1 and CDR2 are SGHTA and FQGNSA. The CDR3 here is CASSWASTEGEQYF. CDR3 nucleotide sequence: TGTGCCAGCAGCTGGGCCAGCACGGAGGGCGAGCAGTACTTC.

V gene TRBV9 combines with J gene TRBJ2-7; D is possibly TRBD1 (5 bases). CDR1 is SGDLS and CDR2 is YYNGEE in the germline V gene. This CDR3 has 15 residues. Trimming removed 4 bases from V and 5 bases from J, with 19 bases in between. The CDR3 here is CASSLKSTVGDEQYF. In DNA, the CDR3 is TGTGCCAGCAGCTTAAAATCGACAGTAGGAGACGAGCAGTACTTC.

The gene calls are TRBV1 and TRBJ2-5. TRBV1 is given as a pseudogene. CDR3 length equals 15 residues. DNA of the CDR3: TGCACCACCACCTCGAGGCGAAAGGAACAAGAGACCCAGTACTTC. Its translation: CTTTSRRKEQETQYF.

The chain carries TRBV27 and TRBJ1-2; D may be TRBD1 (5 bases). The CDR3 has 15 amino acids. V was trimmed by 5 bases and J by 4 bases, leaving 17 bases between them. Germline CDR1 and CDR2: MNHEY and SMNVEV (reference sequence). CDR3 region: CASSNTGPPVYGYTF. CDR3 nucleotides: TGTGCCAGCAGTAACACGGGACCGCCGGTCTATGGCTACACCTTC.

This clonotype was observed once. V and J are TRBV28 and TRBJ2-1; possibly TRBD1 or TRBD2 for D (5 bases each). Germline CDR1 MDHEN, CDR2 SYDVKM. Trimming shortened V by 5 bases and J by 8 bases, and 22 bases separated the two germline ends. This CDR3 has 16 amino acids. In DNA, the CDR3 is TGTGCCAGCAGTATCGGTTCGGGACCGATGGGGGATGAGCAGTTCTTC. Protein product: CASSIGSGPMGDEQFF.

The chain links TRBV12-3 or TRBV12-4 to TRBJ2-5; D uncertain. The CDR3 contains 16 residues. V gave up 7 bases and J gave up 5 bases, with 23 bases separating them. CDR3 residues: CASTSTTGPMRETQYF. The CDR3 DNA is TGTGCCAGCACTTCTACTACCGGACCCATGAGGGAGACCCAGTACTTC.

CDR3 nucleotide sequence: TGTGCCACCAACCGACAGGGCCCTAACTATGGCTACACCTTC. Its translation: CATNRQGPNYGYTF. V and J are TRBV7-8 and TRBJ1-2, with 7 nucleotides matching TRBD1. The CDR3 has 14 residues. Germline assignment: CDR1 SGHVS and CDR2 FQNEAQ. V was clipped by 10 bases and J by 0 bases; unmatched bases: 8. Full variable domain (rest looked up from reference TRBV7-8 and TRBJ1-2): GAGVSQSPRYKVAKRGQDVALRCDPISGHVSLFWYQQALGQGPEFLTYFQNEAQLDKSGLPSDRFFAERPEGSVSTLKIQRTQQEDSAVYLCATNRQGPNYGYTFGSGTRLTVV.

Only a few counts were recorded for this clonotype. This chain joins TRBV7-9 and TRBJ2-3; D is possibly TRBD1 or TRBD2 (5 bases each). This CDR3 has 15 amino acids. Looked up from germline, CDR1 is SEHNR and CDR2 is FQNEAQ (reference sequence). Trimming removed 0 bases from V and 4 bases from J, with 11 bases in between. Here the CDR3 reads CASSLAKGSPDTQYF. In nucleotides, the CDR3 is TGTGCCAGCAGCTTAGCAAAGGGGAGCCCAGATACGCAGTATTTT.

This rearrangement joins TRBV7-9 to TRBJ1-1; D gene ambiguous. The CDR3 spans 14 residues. Trimming shortened V by 5 bases and J by 5 bases, and 15 bases separated the two germline ends. CDR1 and CDR2 from the germline V gene are SEHNR and FQNEAQ (reference sequence). CDR3: CASSRPGRRTEAFF. The CDR3 nucleotides are TGTGCCAGCAGCCGCCCTGGGAGGAGGACTGAAGCTTTCTTT.